This T cell receptor beta chain was observed in a study of T-cell reconstitution after alpha-beta-depleted transplantation in children (dated by TCRdb to between 2015 and 2016). Regarding the research as a whole: Using TCR repertoire profiling, the study followed T-cell immune reconstitution in a quantitative way in children after TCRalphabeta/CD19-depleted allogeneic hematopoietic cell transplantation.

As for this clonotype: What antigen it recognizes has not been identified. Per-base quality was not reported, and no clone a single base away is much larger than it.

Library creation used PCR. Sequencing relied on an Illumina HiSeq 2500. Molecular barcoding was employed in the preparation of TCR libraries, with unique molecular identifiers being used to normalize TCRbeta repertoire quantification. Using fastp at Q25 and MiXCR, TCRdb reprocessed the public reads and kept productive beta chains. Every CDR3 protein is listed once, alongside the most common genes and DNA of its rows. Across this sample there are a few hundred thousand distinct CDR3 sequences, with approximately 20% seen only once. Approximately 3% of the sample is taken by the ten largest. CDR1 and CDR2, per the germline V gene (reference sequence), are DFQATT and SNEGSKA. From V the trimming removes 3 bases and from J it removes 4 bases, while the gene matches leave 4 bases of the junction unaccounted for. The cysteine opens and the phenylalanine closes a CDR3 of 14 amino acids. Here the CDR3 DNA is all that survives: 42 bases in frame from base 1.

The chain is made from TRBV20-1 and TRBJ2-2, with 8 junctional bases fitting TRBD2. This receptor was obtained from a human donor who donated a stem cell graft to a child with acute lymphoblastic leukemia. Sample: PBMCs from the stem cell graft donor, taken from the stem cell graft. The nucleotide sequence is TGCAGTGCTAGCGGGACTAGGGGCACCGGGGAGCTGTTTTTT. This codes for CSASGTRGTGELFF.